The clone carrying this T cell receptor (beta chain) has only a few counts. What it binds is unknown. The CDR3 contains 15 residues. The germline V gene has CDR1 SGHRS and CDR2 YFSETQ. Trimming stripped 7 bases from V and 1 base from J, with 14 bases between. The record originates from a study of identical twins. Each CDR3 protein gets one entry after TCRdb re-called the 5' RACE reads with MiXCR. Found here are approximately 500,000 distinct CDR3 sequences, roughly 24% of them singletons; the top ten hold 2.9%. General study points: In monozygotic twins, models underestimated the sharing of out-of-frame TCR alpha.

This sample was also put to use in a study of T cells expressing NK-cell markers. As reported in that work: Dominant NKG2C+ clonotypes accounted for 1.0-7.0% of CD8+ T cells in more than five donors.

The chain recombines TRBV5-1 with TRBJ2-2, with D possibly called TRBD1 or TRBD2 (7 bases each). The receptor comes from a woman under 30 in good health. The sample taken for sequencing was CD4+ T cells sorted from blood. The CDR3, as DNA: TGCGCCAGCGGGGGGGACAGATTGAACACCGGGGAGCTGTTTTTT. Amino acid sequence: CASGGDRLNTGELFF.